What follows describes a single TCR beta chain. One junction end does not reproduce the germline sequence, and a read error may be involved. In the authors' methods: Reference gene primers were amplified, and this amplification served to estimate nucleated cell counts. TCRdb keeps only in-frame clones here, not all; method: immunoSEQ multiplex PCR. V and J calls and clone size are copied from that table; D and trimming were computed from the DNA. The table records approximately 300,000 clones, around 92% of them present only once. The data derive from a study of blood T cell repertoires in COVID-19. Study-level information: Sample material is recorded as cDNA or gDNA derived from T cells, B-cell-depleted T cells, or PBMCs.

The sequence was collected from a man aged 18 to 30 who had recovered from COVID-19. The sample comprised peripheral blood.

CDR3 bases: TGCAGTGCTAGCGTCCTAGGCGGGCGGACCTTT. Amino acids: CSASVLGGRTF. V gene TRBV20-1 combines with J gene TRBJ1-6; D uncertain. CDR1 DFQATT and CDR2 SNEGSKA come from the germline V gene (reference sequence). This CDR3 region has 11 residues.